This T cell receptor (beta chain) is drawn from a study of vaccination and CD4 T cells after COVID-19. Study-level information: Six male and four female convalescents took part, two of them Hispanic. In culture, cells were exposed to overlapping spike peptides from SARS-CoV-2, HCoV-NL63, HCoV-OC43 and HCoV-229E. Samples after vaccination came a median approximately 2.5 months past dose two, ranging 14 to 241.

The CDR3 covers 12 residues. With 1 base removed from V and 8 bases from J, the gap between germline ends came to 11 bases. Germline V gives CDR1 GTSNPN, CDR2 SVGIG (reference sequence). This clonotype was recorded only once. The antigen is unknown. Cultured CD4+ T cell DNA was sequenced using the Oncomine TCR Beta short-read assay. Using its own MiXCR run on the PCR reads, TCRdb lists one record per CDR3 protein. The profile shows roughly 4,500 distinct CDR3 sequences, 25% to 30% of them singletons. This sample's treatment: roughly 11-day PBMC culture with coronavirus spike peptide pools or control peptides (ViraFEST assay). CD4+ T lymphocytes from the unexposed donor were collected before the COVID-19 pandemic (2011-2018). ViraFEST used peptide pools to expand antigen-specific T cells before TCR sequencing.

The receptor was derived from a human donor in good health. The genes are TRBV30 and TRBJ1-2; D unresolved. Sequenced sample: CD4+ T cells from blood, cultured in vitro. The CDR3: CAWSAQTGGYTF. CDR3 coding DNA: TGTGCCTGGAGTGCTCAGACGGGGGGCTACACCTTC.